The 14 T cell receptor beta chains given below trace back to one sample, sequenced in a study of CD8 T cells in ankylosing spondylitis. A single record per CDR3 protein comes from TCRdb applying MiXCR to the 5' RACE reads. The sample carries about 210,000 distinct CDR3 sequences, less than 9.5% recorded once. The source material was blood, either unsorted or a sorted T cell fraction (not recorded which). The receptors were gathered from a female donor with ankylosing spondylitis or in good health (not recorded which).

This clonotype was observed many times. The rearrangement uses TRBV7-2 and TRBJ1-6, with D tentatively TRBD1 (6 bases). The V end was cut by 4 bases, the J end by 10 bases, with 14 bases between. The CDR3 is 14 residues long. Per germline, CDR1 SGHTA and CDR2 FQGNSA. CDR3 region: CASSSQGLGSPLHF. The CDR3 DNA is TGTGCCAGCAGCTCCCAGGGGTTGGGATCACCCCTCCACTTT. The full variable domain, its missing parts supplied by reference TRBV7-2 and TRBJ1-6, is GAGVSQSPSNKVTEKGKDVELRCDPISGHTALYWYRQSLGQGLEFLIYFQGNSAPDKSGLPSDRFSAERTGGSVSTLTIQRTQQEDSAVYLCASSSQGLGSPLHFGNGTRLTVT.

This clonotype was counted at least ten times. This chain links TRBV2 with TRBJ1-2; 10 bases map to TRBD1. The germline gives CDR1 SNHLY, CDR2 FYNNEI. The CDR3 sequence is 15 residues long. The V and J ends lost 4 bases and 5 bases, in that order; junction bases with no gene match: 7. The CDR3 loop reads CASSGDRGVRYGYTF. CDR3 nucleotide sequence: TGTGCCAGCAGTGGGGACAGGGGCGTTCGGTATGGCTACACCTTC.

As for this clonotype: Just one base apart from a much larger clone, this may be a read error. Because the CDR3's place on the DNA is in doubt, the DNA is left out and the CDR3 is given as listed by TCRdb. The chain carries TRBV9 and TRBJ2-2; the table's D gene call, TRBD2, was not cross checked with the DNA. CDR1 is SGDLS, CDR2 YYNGEE, per germline. The CDR3 adds up to 14 amino acids, both ends counted. The CDR3 here is CASSVASGTGEPFF.

This clonotype came up many times. V usage is TRBV4-3 and J usage is TRBJ2-1; D might be TRBD1 or TRBD2, each matching 5 bases. The CDR3 runs to 16 residues. Germline V gene lookup returns CDR1 LGHNA and CDR2 YSLEER. V dropped 1 base and J dropped 5 bases, with 15 bases sitting between them. DNA for the CDR3: TGCGCCAGCAGCCAAGGGCTGGGGGAGCCCGACAATGAGCAGTTCTTC. Translation gives CASSQGLGEPDNEQFF.

There are many counts of this clonotype. The DNA of the CDR3 is TGTGCCACCAGTGGGCCCAGGGGCGTGAGCTATGGCTACACCTTC. Protein: CATSGPRGVSYGYTF. The chain couples TRBV24-1 to TRBJ1-2; perhaps TRBD1 as D (6 bases). V lost 5 bases and J lost 4, with 16 bases in between. CDR3 size: 15 residues. Germline CDR1 is KGHDR and CDR2 is SFDVKD.

This clonotype was found many times. The chain couples TRBV3-1 to TRBJ2-3, with 7 nucleotides matching TRBD2. The CDR3 contains 16 residues. The V and J ends lost 4 bases and 3 bases, in that order; junction bases with no gene match: 10. Looked up from germline, CDR1 is LGHDT and CDR2 is YNNKEL (reference sequence). The CDR3: CASSLWGGSMTDTQYF. The CDR3 region has the DNA TGTGCCAGCAGCCTATGGGGCGGGAGTATGACAGATACGCAGTATTTT.

This clonotype was recorded many times. The J gene is TRBJ2-5, the V gene TRBV6-5; no firm D call. Germline lookup yields CDR1 MNHEY and CDR2 SVGAGI. CDR3 length equals 13 residues. Trimming stripped 1 base from V and 3 bases from J, with 6 bases between. CDR3 amino acids: CASSYWGEETQYF. CDR3 DNA: TGTGCCAGCAGTTACTGGGGTGAAGAGACCCAGTACTTC.

There are a few counts of this clonotype. The chain carries TRBV4-3 and TRBJ2-5; D could derive from TRBD1 or TRBD2 (5 bases each). CDR3 size: 15 residues. V was cut by 0 bases and J by 5 bases, with 13 bases left in between. Germline CDR1 LGHNA, CDR2 YSLEER. CDR3 nucleotide sequence: TGCGCCAGCAGCCAAGATGGGACGGGGCGCGAGACCCAGTACTTC. Translated, it gives CASSQDGTGRETQYF.

This chain joins TRBV12-3 or TRBV12-4 and TRBJ2-1, with 11 bases matching TRBD2. With V trimmed by 4 bases and J by 6 bases, 5 bases remained unmatched. The length of the CDR3 is 15 residues. DNA of the CDR3: TGTGCCAGCAGTTCGCTAGCGGGAGGCGCCAATGAGCAGTTCTTC. It specifies CASSSLAGGANEQFF.

This clonotype occurred many times. The gene calls are TRBV9 and TRBJ2-2; no definite D call. CDR1 is SGDLS, CDR2 YYNGEE, per germline. The V end was cut by 3 bases, the J end by 7 bases, with 10 bases between. The CDR3 totals 13 residues. The CDR3 sequence: CASSATGDGELFF. CDR3 in DNA: TGTGCCAGCAGCGCCACGGGCGACGGGGAGCTGTTTTTT.

In this sample, this clonotype turned up many times. This chain connects TRBV4-3 to TRBJ2-1; D possibly corresponds to TRBD2 (6 bases). Germline V gene lookup returns CDR1 LGHNA and CDR2 YSLEER. The V gene lost 3 bases and the J gene lost 7 bases, with 16 bases spanning the gap. This CDR3 has 15 amino acids. CDR3 protein: CASSQGDLWGNEQFF. The CDR3 coding sequence is TGCGCCAGCAGCCAGGGGGACTTGTGGGGAAATGAGCAGTTCTTC.

Regarding this clonotype: The junction differs from germline at one of its ends, possibly a read error. The chain carries TRBV7-2 and TRBJ2-7; unclear D gene. The CDR3 has 12 residues. CDR1 and CDR2 from the germline V gene are SGHTA and FQGNSA. CDR3 sequence: CASSLNRAPYNF. CDR3 bases: TGTGCCAGCAGCTTAAATCGAGCACCCTATAACTTC.

This clonotype was counted ten times or more. This chain connects TRBV12-3 or TRBV12-4 to TRBJ1-2; D gene ambiguous. The V end lost 1 base, the J end lost 4 bases, and 16 bases lay between the germline ends. CDR3 length: 16 residues. The CDR3 DNA sequence: TGTGCCAGCAGTTTAGACGCTGCCGTGACCTTCTATGGCTACACCTTC. Protein sequence: CASSLDAAVTFYGYTF.

This clonotype occurred many times. The chain is built from TRBV5-7 and TRBJ1-5; D not resolved. TRBV5-7 is given ORF status, its function remaining uncertain. With 6 bases removed from V and 5 bases from J, the gap between germline ends came to 24 bases. This CDR3 spans 17 amino acids. The CDR3 sequence: CASTSSREGARDQPQHF. The DNA for the CDR3 is TGTGCCAGCACCTCCTCTCGGGAGGGTGCGAGAGATCAGCCCCAGCATTTT.